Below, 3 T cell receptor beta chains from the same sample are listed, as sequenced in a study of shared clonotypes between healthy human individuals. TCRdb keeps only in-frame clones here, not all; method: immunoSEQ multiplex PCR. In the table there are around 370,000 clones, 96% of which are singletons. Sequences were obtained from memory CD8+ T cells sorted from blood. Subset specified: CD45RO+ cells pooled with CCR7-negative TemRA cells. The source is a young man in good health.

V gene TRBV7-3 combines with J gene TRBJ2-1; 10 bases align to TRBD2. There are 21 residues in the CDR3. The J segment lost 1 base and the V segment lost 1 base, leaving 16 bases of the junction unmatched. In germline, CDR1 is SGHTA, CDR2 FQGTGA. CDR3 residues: CASSLIGASGRIGVSYNEQFF. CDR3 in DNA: TGTGCCAGCAGCTTAATTGGGGCTAGCGGGAGAATTGGGGTGTCCTACAATGAGCAGTTCTTC.

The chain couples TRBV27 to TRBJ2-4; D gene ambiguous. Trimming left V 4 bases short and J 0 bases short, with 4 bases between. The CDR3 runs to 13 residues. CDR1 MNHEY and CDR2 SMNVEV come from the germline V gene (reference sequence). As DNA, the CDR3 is TGTGCCAGCAGTTCATTAGCCAAAAACATTCAGTACTTC. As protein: CASSSLAKNIQYF.

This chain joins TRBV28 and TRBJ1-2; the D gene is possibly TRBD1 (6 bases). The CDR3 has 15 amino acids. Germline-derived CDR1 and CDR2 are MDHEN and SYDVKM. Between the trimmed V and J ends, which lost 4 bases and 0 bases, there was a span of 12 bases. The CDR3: CASSSGGQTNYGYTF. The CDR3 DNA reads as TGTGCCAGCAGTTCCGGCGGACAGACTAACTATGGCTACACCTTC.